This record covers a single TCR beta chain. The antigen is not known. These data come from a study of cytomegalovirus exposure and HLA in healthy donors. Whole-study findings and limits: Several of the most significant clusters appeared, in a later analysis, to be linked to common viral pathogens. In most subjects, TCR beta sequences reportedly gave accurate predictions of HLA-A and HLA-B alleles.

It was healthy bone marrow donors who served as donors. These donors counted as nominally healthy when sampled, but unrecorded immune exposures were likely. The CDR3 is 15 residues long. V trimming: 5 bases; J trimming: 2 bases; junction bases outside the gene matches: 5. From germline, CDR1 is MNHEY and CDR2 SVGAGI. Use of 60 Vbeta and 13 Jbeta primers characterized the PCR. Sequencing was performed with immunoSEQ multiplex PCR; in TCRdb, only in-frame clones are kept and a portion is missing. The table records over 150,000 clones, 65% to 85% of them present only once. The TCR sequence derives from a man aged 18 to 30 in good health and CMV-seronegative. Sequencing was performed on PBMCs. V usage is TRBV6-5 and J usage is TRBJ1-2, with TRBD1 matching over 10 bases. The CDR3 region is CASSHDRGRNYGYTF. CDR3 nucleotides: TGTGCCAGCAGTCATGACAGGGGGCGCAACTATGGCTACACCTTC.